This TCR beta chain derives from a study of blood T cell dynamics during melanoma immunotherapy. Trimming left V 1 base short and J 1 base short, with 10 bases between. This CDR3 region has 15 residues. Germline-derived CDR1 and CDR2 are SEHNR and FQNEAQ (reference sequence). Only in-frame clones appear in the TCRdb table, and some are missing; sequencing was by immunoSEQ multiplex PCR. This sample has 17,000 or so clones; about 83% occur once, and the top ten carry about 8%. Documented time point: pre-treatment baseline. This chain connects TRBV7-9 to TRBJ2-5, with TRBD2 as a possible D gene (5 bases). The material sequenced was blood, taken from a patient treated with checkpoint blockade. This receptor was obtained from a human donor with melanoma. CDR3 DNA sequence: TGTGCCAGCAGCTTAGAGGGAAGCGGCCAAGAGACCCAGTACTTC. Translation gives CASSLEGSGQETQYF. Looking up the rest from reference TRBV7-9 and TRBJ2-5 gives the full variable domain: DTGVSQNPRHKITKRGQNVTFRCDPISEHNRLYWYRQTLGQGPEFLTYFQNEAQLEKSRLLSDRFSAERPKGSFSTLEIQRTEQGDSAMYLCASSLEGSGQETQYFGPGTRLLVL.